The 3 T cell receptor beta chains below all came from one sample that was sequenced in a study of cytomegalovirus exposure and HLA in healthy donors (dated by TCRdb to the late 2010s). The library came from the immunoSEQ multiplex PCR assay. For the multiplex PCR, a mixture combining 60 forward primers for TCR Vbeta segments and 13 reverse primers for TCR Jbeta segments was used. The immuneACCESS repertoire file appears here via TCRdb, limited to in-frame rearrangements. These files lack a portion of the clones; in checked studies, under half of the deficit traces to unresolved V genes, and the cause of the others is not known. The sample table contains 130,000 to 150,000 clones; only one count was recorded for 80% of them. Approximately 5.1% of the sample belongs to the ten largest clones. Sequencing input: PBMCs. The receptors were sampled from a male donor in good health and CMV-seronegative.

This clone was seen a few times. The chain recombines TRBV6-5 with TRBJ2-3, with a tentative D call TRBD1 (6 bases). The CDR3 has 13 amino acids. V gave up 7 bases and J gave up 3 bases, with 11 bases separating them. Germline V lookup: CDR1 MNHEY, CDR2 SVGAGI. The CDR3 loop is CASKRGITDTQYF. The CDR3 bases are TGTGCCAGCAAGAGGGGGATAACAGATACGCAGTATTTT.

This clone appeared a few times. This rearrangement joins TRBV5-4 to TRBJ2-6, with TRBD1 identical over 8 bases. The V and J ends lost 1 base and 0 bases, in that order; junction bases with no gene match: 3. Germline assignment: CDR1 SGHNT and CDR2 YYREEE (reference sequence). CDR3 length: 17 residues. The chain's CDR3 is CASSLRTGTSGANVLTF. The DNA for the CDR3 is TGTGCCAGCAGCTTGCGGACAGGGACCTCTGGGGCCAACGTCCTGACTTTC.

The chain links TRBV19 to TRBJ2-7; D is unresolved. Germline CDR1 LNHDA, CDR2 SQIVND (reference sequence). V lost 4 bases and J 0 bases, leaving 10 bases between the germline ends. The CDR3 extends over 14 amino acids. In DNA, the CDR3 is TGTGCCAGTAGTACAGACTGGAGCTCCTACGAGCAGTACTTC. It specifies CASSTDWSSYEQYF. The complete variable domain, with remaining parts taken from reference TRBV19 and TRBJ2-7, reads DGGITQSPKYLFRKEGQNVTLSCEQNLNHDAMYWYRQDPGQGLRLIYYSQIVNDFQKGDIAEGYSVSREKKESFPLTVTSAQKNPTAFYLCASSTDWSSYEQYFGPGTRLTVT.